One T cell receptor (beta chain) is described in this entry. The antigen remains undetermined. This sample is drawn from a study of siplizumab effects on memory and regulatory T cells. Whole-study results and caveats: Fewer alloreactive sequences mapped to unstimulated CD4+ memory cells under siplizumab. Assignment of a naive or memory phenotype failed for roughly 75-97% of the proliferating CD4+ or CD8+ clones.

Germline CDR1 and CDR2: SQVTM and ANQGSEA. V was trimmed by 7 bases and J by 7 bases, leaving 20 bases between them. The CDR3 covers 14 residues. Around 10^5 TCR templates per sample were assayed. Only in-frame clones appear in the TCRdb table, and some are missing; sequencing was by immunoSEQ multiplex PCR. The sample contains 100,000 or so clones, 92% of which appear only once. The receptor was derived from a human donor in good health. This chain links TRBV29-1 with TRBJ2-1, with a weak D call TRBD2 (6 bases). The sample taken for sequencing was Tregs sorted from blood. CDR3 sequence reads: CSAQDWRGVNEQFF. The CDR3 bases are TGCAGCGCCCAAGACTGGCGCGGGGTTAATGAGCAGTTCTTC.